The T cell receptor (beta chain) under discussion was sequenced for a study of human T cells and chemical hapten exposure. Whole-study results and caveats: TCRs whose frequency exceeded 1 in 1000 remained the same following DPC sensitization.

The germline gives CDR1 MDHEN, CDR2 SYDVKM. The CDR3 extends over 14 amino acids. J gave up 2 bases and V 3 bases, and 4 bases lay outside the gene matches. Each CDR3 protein is one row after TCRdb ran MiXCR on the RACE reads. The sample records just under 40,000 distinct CDR3 sequences, roughly 13% being singletons. At least ten counts were recorded for this clonotype. The antigen is undetermined. Time point defined: patch test 3, about 24 weeks after DPC sensitization. Treatment specified: therapeutic diphenylcyclopropenone sensitization with weekly scalp DPC. The template was total RNA from unfractionated whole blood. Phlebotomy was performed prior to application of every patch test.

The material sequenced was whole blood, taken in connection with sensitization to the hapten diphenylcyclopropenone (DPC). V is TRBV28 and J is TRBJ2-7; 7 nucleotides line up with TRBD2. The TCR sequence derives from a woman aged 40 to 50 with alopecia areata. Some clones in this sample may be carry-over from other donors' samples. The CDR3 DNA reads as TGTGCCAGCAGTTTGGGGGGGGTAGCCTACGAGCAGTACTTC. It yields the protein CASSLGGVAYEQYF.